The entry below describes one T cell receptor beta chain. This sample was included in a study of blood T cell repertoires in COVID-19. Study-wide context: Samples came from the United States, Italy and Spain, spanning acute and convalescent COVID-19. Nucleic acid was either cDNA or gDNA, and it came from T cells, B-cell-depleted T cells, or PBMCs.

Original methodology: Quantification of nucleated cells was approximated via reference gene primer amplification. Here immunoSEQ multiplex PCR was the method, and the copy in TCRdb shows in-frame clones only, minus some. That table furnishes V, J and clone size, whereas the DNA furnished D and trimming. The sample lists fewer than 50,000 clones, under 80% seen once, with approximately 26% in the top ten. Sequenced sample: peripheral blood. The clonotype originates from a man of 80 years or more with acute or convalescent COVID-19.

The CDR3, as DNA: TGTGCCAGTAGTATGACACAGTACAATGAGCAGTTCTTC. Translated, it gives CASSMTQYNEQFF. The chain uses TRBV19 and TRBJ2-1; D call uncertain. The V gene's germline CDR1 is LNHDA and CDR2 SQIVND (reference sequence). Trimming left V 3 bases short and J 4 bases short, with 7 bases between. The CDR3 has 13 residues.